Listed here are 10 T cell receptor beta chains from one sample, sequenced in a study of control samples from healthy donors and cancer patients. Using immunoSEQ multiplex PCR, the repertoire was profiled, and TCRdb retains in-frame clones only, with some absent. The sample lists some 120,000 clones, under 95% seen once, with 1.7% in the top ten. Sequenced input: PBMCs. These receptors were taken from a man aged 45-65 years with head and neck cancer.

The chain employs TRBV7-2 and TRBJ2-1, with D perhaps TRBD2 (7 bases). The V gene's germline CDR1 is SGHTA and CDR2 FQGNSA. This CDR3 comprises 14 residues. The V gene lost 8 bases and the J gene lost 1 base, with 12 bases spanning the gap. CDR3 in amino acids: CASLGGPSYNEQFF. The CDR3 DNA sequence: TGTGCCAGCTTGGGGGGGCCTTCCTACAATGAGCAGTTCTTC.

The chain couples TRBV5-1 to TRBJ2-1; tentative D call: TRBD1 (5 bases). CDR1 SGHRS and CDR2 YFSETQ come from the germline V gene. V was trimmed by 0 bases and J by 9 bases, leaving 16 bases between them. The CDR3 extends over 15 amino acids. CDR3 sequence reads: CASSLEAGWSSEQFF. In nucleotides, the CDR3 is TGCGCCAGCAGCTTGGAAGCAGGGTGGTCAAGTGAGCAGTTCTTC.

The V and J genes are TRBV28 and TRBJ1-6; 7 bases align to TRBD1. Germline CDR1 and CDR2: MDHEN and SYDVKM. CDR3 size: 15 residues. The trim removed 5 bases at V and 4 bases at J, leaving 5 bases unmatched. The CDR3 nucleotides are TGTGCCAGCAGTCCCCCCAGGGGGTATAATTCACCCCTCCACTTT. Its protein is CASSPPRGYNSPLHF.

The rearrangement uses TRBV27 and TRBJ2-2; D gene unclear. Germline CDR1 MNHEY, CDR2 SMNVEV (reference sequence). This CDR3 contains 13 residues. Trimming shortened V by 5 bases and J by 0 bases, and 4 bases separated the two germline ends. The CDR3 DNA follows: TGTGCCAGCAGTCTCGCGAACACCGGGGAGCTGTTTTTT. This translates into CASSLANTGELFF.

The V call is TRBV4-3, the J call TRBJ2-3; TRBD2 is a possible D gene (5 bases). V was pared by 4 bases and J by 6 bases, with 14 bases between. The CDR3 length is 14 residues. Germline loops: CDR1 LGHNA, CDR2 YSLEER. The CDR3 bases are TGCGCCAGCAGCCGAGAGGCCCTAGCCGATACGCAGTATTTT. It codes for CASSREALADTQYF.

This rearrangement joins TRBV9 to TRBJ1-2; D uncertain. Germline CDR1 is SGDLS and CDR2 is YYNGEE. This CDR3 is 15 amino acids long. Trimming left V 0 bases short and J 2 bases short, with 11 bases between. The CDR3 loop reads CASSVEQSANYGYTF. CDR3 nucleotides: TGTGCCAGCAGCGTAGAGCAATCAGCCAACTATGGCTACACCTTC.

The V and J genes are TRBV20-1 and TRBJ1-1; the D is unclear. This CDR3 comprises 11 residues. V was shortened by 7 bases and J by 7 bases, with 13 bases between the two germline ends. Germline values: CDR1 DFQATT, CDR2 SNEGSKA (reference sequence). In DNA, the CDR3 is TGCAGTGTTCGCGATTCCCGTGAAGCTTTCTTT. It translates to CSVRDSREAFF.

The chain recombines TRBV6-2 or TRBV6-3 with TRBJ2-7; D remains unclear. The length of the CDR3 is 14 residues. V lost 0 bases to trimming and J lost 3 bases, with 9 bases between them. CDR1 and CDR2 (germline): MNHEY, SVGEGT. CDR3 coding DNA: TGTGCCAGCAGTTACTCGATTTCGGTCTACGAGCAGTACTTC. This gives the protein CASSYSISVYEQYF.

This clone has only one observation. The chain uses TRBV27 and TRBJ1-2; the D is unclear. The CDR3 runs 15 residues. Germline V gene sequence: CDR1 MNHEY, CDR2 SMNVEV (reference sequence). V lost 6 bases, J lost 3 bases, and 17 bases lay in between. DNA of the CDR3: TGTGCCAGCAGACCCCTCAGCGGCGGGTACTATGGCTACACCTTC. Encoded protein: CASRPLSGGYYGYTF.

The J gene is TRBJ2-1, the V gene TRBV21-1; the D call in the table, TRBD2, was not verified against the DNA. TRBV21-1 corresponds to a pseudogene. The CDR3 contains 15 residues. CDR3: CASRVSGGTYNEQFF. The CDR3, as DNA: TGTGCCAGCAGGGTTAGCGGGGGGACTTACAATGAGCAGTTCTTC.